Listed below are T cell receptor beta chains from one sample, sequenced in a study of T cell repertoires in cytomegalovirus infection. A single record per CDR3 protein comes from TCRdb applying MiXCR to the reads. The sample lists about 900,000 distinct CDR3 sequences, around 32% occurring once. Which antigens these TCRs recognize remains unknown. The sample here was cultured CD8+ T cells from PBMCs, taken from culture after CMV antigen stimulation. The receptors were sampled from a human donor in good health (CMV status not recorded). Some clones in this sample may be carry-over from other donors' samples. CDR3s include the opening cysteine and the closing phenylalanine or tryptophan. A D gene is named only where the DNA matches it firmly. Size is omitted from some rows. Given values are once, few, many or a class for expanded clones.

TRBJ1-1 | . | TRBV3-1 | few | TGTGCCAGCAGCCCTGTTCCCCGGGAAGCGAACACTGAAGCTTTCTTT | CASSPVPREANTEAFF
TRBJ2-5 | . | TRBV20-1 | few | TGCAGTGCTCCGGAGGGGGGCTGGCGGGGTTCTCAAGAGACCCAGTACTTC | CSAPEGGWRGSQETQYF
TRBJ1-4 | . | TRBV5-1 | once | TGCGCCAGCAGCCCTGTGGGGGACGAAAAACTGTTTTTT | CASSPVGDEKLFF
TRBJ2-1 | . | TRBV6-1 | many | TGTGCCAGCACCTCTCTAGCCCTCTCCTACAATGAGCAGTTCTTC | CASTSLALSYNEQFF
TRBJ2-7 | . | TRBV7-9 | many | TGTGCCAGCAGCTTAGGGTCCGGCGAGCAGTACTTC | CASSLGSGEQYF
TRBJ2-1 | . | TRBV14 | . | TGTGCCAGCAGCCAAGATACACAGAGCACCTACAATGAGCAGTTCTTC | CASSQDTQSTYNEQFF
TRBJ2-1 | . | TRBV7-9 | few | TGTGCCAGCAGCTTAGGAGGGAACAGGGTTAATGAGCAGTTCTTC | CASSLGGNRVNEQFF
TRBJ2-2 | . | TRBV12-5 | . | TGTGCTAGTGGTACATCAGGGGCTCCGCGTACCGGGGAGCTGTTTTTT | CASGTSGAPRTGELFF
TRBJ2-7 | . | TRBV6-1 | few | TGTGCCAGCAGTGAATTTGCGAGCTCCTACGAGCAGTACTTC | CASSEFASSYEQYF
TRBJ2-7 | TRBD1 | TRBV12-5 | . | TGTGCTAGTGCCCTGGGACAGTCCTACGAGCAGTACTTC | CASALGQSYEQYF
TRBJ1-1 | . | TRBV7-2 | many | TGTGCCAGCAGCTTTAGGGGGGGGCGTGCTGAAGCTTTCTTT | CASSFRGGRAEAFF
TRBJ1-2 | TRBD1 | TRBV15 | few | TGTGCCACCAGCAGAGCGGGGACAGGGGATGGCTACACCTTC | CATSRAGTGDGYTF
TRBJ1-2 | TRBD1 | TRBV27 | few | TGTGCCAGCAGGCGGGGACAGACTTATGGCTACACCTTC | CASRRGQTYGYTF